This T cell receptor (beta chain) was captured in a study of cytomegalovirus exposure and HLA in healthy donors. Broader study findings: In a later analysis, common viral pathogens appeared linked to several of the most significant clusters. CMV serostatus was the sole immune exposure data available. Indistinguishability led to the exclusion of some V segments, TRBV6-2 and TRBV6-3 included. About 87% or about 30% of the time was how often most TCR beta V segments were productive, according to an earlier analysis.

CDR3 length: 14 amino acids. Trimming shortened V by 10 bases and J by 7 bases, and 17 bases separated the two germline ends. Germline-derived CDR1 and CDR2 are MNHEY and SVGAGI. The PCR was carried out with 60 Vbeta primers and 13 Jbeta primers. Sequencing used immunoSEQ multiplex PCR; TCRdb keeps in-frame clones, though not all of them. The repertoire holds around 96,000 clones, with roughly 80% as singletons. This clone was seen only a few times. The antigen is unknown. The sequence came from a man aged 25-45 years in good health and CMV-seropositive. J is TRBJ1-6 and V is TRBV6-5; D is unresolved. Sequenced: PBMCs. The CDR3 coding sequence is TGTGCCACCCGGGATTGGTTGGCAAATTCACCCCTCCACTTT. Its protein product is CATRDWLANSPLHF.